The 9 T cell receptor beta chains below come from one sample, sequenced in a study of cytomegalovirus exposure and HLA in healthy donors. Primers included in the PCR were 60 Vbeta and 13 Jbeta primers. Produced via immunoSEQ multiplex PCR; TCRdb's table is partial and in-frame only. The sample holds 150,000 to 200,000 clones, about three quarters seen once. The specimen was PBMCs. The receptors derive from a man aged 40-49 years in good health and CMV-seropositive.

This chain uses TRBV29-1 with TRBJ2-3, with D perhaps TRBD2 (6 bases). V was trimmed by 4 bases and J by 2 bases, leaving 13 bases between them. Germline V gene lookup returns CDR1 SQVTM and CDR2 ANQGSEA. The CDR3 sequence is 14 residues long. The CDR3 DNA reads TGCAGCGTTGTTTCTAGCGCCTACACAGATACGCAGTATTTT. It codes for CSVVSSAYTDTQYF.

Turning to this clone: Distinct nucleotide sequences in the sample also encode this CDR3. The V and J genes are TRBV5-1 and TRBJ2-3; D perhaps matches TRBD1 (5 bases). Trimming left V 4 bases short and J 2 bases short, with 11 bases between. The CDR3 extends over 14 amino acids. Germline CDR1 SGHRS, CDR2 YFSETQ. The CDR3 is CASSLGQATDTQYF. In nucleotides, the CDR3 is TGCGCCAGCAGCCTCGGACAAGCCACAGATACGCAGTATTTT.

The rearrangement links TRBV6-1 to TRBJ2-5; the match to TRBD2 covers 8 bases. V shed 4 bases, J shed 2 bases, and the junction held 6 bases outside the gene matches. The germline V gene encodes CDR1 MNHNS and CDR2 SASEGT. The CDR3 runs to 15 residues. DNA of the CDR3: TGTGCCAGCAGTGTAGCGGGACTTGGGCAAGAGACCCAGTACTTC. The encoded protein is CASSVAGLGQETQYF.

The V and J genes are TRBV7-6 and TRBJ2-2; 7 nucleotides align to TRBD2. V was pared by 5 bases and J by 6 bases, with 9 bases of the junction left unmatched. This CDR3 comprises 15 residues. Germline assignment: CDR1 SGHVS and CDR2 FNYEAQ. Here the CDR3 DNA reads TGTGCCAGCAGCCCCAATACTGCGGGAGCCGGGGAGCTGTTTTTT. It encodes CASSPNTAGAGELFF.

The chain links TRBV28 to TRBJ2-1; TRBD2 matches at 9 bases. This CDR3 comprises 12 residues. Trimming cost V 3 bases and J 15 bases; bases outside gene matches: 6. The germline gives CDR1 MDHEN, CDR2 SYDVKM. CDR3 sequence reads: CASSFGLARWFF. Here the CDR3 DNA reads TGTGCCAGCAGTTTCGGACTAGCGAGATGGTTCTTC. Variable domain in full (rest from reference TRBV28 and TRBJ2-1): DVKVTQSSRYLVKRTGEKVFLECVQDMDHENMFWYRQDPGLGLRLIYFSYDVKMKEKGDIPEGYSVSREKKERFSLILESASTNQTSMYLCASSFGLARWFFGPGTRLTVL.

The V gene is TRBV7-9, the J gene TRBJ2-3, with D perhaps matching TRBD2 (6 bases). Trimming shortened V by 5 bases and J by 4 bases, and 13 bases separated the two germline ends. The length of the CDR3 is 14 residues. In germline, CDR1 is SEHNR, CDR2 FQNEAQ (reference sequence). CDR3 in DNA: TGTGCCAGCAGCCCCTACGGGGGTGCAGATACGCAGTATTTT. This sequence encodes CASSPYGGADTQYF. Full variable domain (rest looked up from reference TRBV7-9 and TRBJ2-3): DTGVSQNPRHKITKRGQNVTFRCDPISEHNRLYWYRQTLGQGPEFLTYFQNEAQLEKSRLLSDRFSAERPKGSFSTLEIQRTEQGDSAMYLCASSPYGGADTQYFGPGTRLTVL.

This chain links TRBV28 with TRBJ2-3, with D perhaps matching TRBD1 (5 bases). V was shortened by 2 bases and J by 1 base, with 13 bases between the two germline ends. The CDR3 extends over 16 amino acids. CDR1 and CDR2 (germline): MDHEN, SYDVKM. CDR3 DNA sequence: TGTGCCAGCAGTTTAAGGTTTGGCAGGGGCACAGATACGCAGTATTTT. This translates into CASSLRFGRGTDTQYF.

The chain uses TRBV7-9 and TRBJ2-3, with a possible D match to TRBD2 (5 bases). Deletions cut 7 bases from V and 2 bases from J, with 16 bases between. CDR1 and CDR2 (germline): SEHNR, FQNEAQ (reference sequence). The length of the CDR3 is 15 residues. The chain's CDR3 is CASTSSAADTDTQYF. The CDR3 coding sequence is TGTGCCAGCACCAGCTCAGCGGCAGACACAGATACGCAGTATTTT.

V usage is TRBV28 and J usage is TRBJ2-7, with TRBD2 matching over 7 bases. The CDR3 extends over 15 amino acids. After removal of 4 bases from V and 2 bases from J, the junction contained 8 bases not matched to a gene. The germline gives CDR1 MDHEN, CDR2 SYDVKM. The CDR3 sequence: CASSSVVGGTYEQYF. The CDR3 DNA sequence: TGTGCCAGCAGTTCTGTGGTGGGGGGGACCTACGAGCAGTACTTC.